These T cell receptor beta chains were read from a single sample in a study of regulatory T cells in long-lasting Graves disease. From the multiplex PCR reads, TCRdb called clonotypes with MiXCR, one entry per CDR3 protein. The sample yields some 500,000 distinct CDR3 sequences, roughly 15% seen once. The same data also contributed to another study, on T cells in Graves' hyperthyroidism and ophthalmopathy.

This specimen was peripheral blood mononuclear cells (PBMCs), taken at new diagnosis, from a patient treated with antithyroid drugs. The receptors originated from a woman aged 40-65 years with Graves disease. Each CDR3 is given with its conserved first and last residue. D genes are given only for firm matches. Rows may omit the clone size; those that give it use once, few, many or a size class.

j_call cdr3_length d_call clone_size v_call cdr3_nt cdr3_aa
TRBJ2-7 15 TRBD2 few TRBV10-3 TGTGCCTTCCTCCAGCGGACTAGCGGGGGGGACGAGCAGTACTTC CAFLQRTSGGDEQYF
TRBJ1-2 16 NA many TRBV2 TGTGCCAGCAGTGAAGCGAGGGGCTGGGGGTCGAGGGGCTACACCTTC CASSEARGWGSRGYTF
TRBJ2-3 17 TRBD2 many TRBV6-2/TRBV6-3 TGTGCCAGCAGTTACGGGGCTAGCGGGGGGGCAAGAGATACGCAGTATTTT CASSYGASGGARDTQYF
TRBJ2-1 17 TRBD2 many TRBV13 TGTGCCAGCAGGGATACCTCGGGGCGGGGGATTTACAATGAGCAGTTCTTC CASRDTSGRGIYNEQFF
TRBJ1-5 14 TRBD1 many TRBV27 TGTGCCAGCACCAGGACAGGAAGCAATCAGCCCCAGCATTTT CASTRTGSNQPQHF
TRBJ2-5 14 NA NA TRBV19 TGTGCCAGTAGTGCCTACGGGTTCCAAGAGACCCAGTACTTC CASSAYGFQETQYF
TRBJ2-5 14 NA NA TRBV5-1 TGCGCCAGCAGCACCGGACGCAAACAAGAGACCCAGTACTTC CASSTGRKQETQYF
TRBJ2-2 15 NA NA TRBV24-1 TGTGCCACCAGTGATGGTGGAAGGGACACCGGGGAGCTGTTTTTT CATSDGGRDTGELFF
TRBJ2-7 14 NA few TRBV6-1 TGTGCCAGCAGCTCCGGGACTGAAGCCTACGAGCAGTACTTC CASSSGTEAYEQYF
TRBJ1-6 14 NA many TRBV9 TGTGCCAGCAGCGCCGGGCAGAACAATTCACCCCTCCACTTT CASSAGQNNSPLHF
TRBJ1-6 15 NA many TRBV11-2 TGTGCCAGCAGCCAGGCGGCAGGGGATGTTTCACCCCTCCACTTT CASSQAAGDVSPLHF
TRBJ1-2 13 NA many TRBV20-1 TGCAGTGCCCCCCGGACGGGTAACTATGGCTACACCTTC CSAPRTGNYGYTF
TRBJ1-2 13 NA many TRBV7-9 TGTGCCAGCAGCTCAACAGCGAACTATGGCTACACCTTC CASSSTANYGYTF
TRBJ2-7 13 TRBD1 NA TRBV29-1 TGCAGCGTTGGGGACAGTCTTTCCTACGAGCAGTACTTC CSVGDSLSYEQYF
TRBJ2-3 16 NA many TRBV18 TGTGCCAGCTCATCAACCCCGGTTCCAGGCACAGATACGCAGTATTTT CASSSTPVPGTDTQYF
TRBJ2-3 15 TRBD2 many TRBV7-8 TGTGCCAGCAGCTCGGCTAGCGGGGGTCTAGATACGCAGTATTTT CASSSASGGLDTQYF
TRBJ2-7 12 TRBD1 many TRBV7-9 TGCGCCAGCAGCCGAACAGGGGGCGAGCAGTACTTC CASSRTGGEQYF
TRBJ2-4 13 NA many TRBV20-1 TGCAGTGCTAGACAGATCGGGGGAGACATTCAGTACTTC CSARQIGGDIQYF
TRBJ1-1 13 NA many TRBV2 TGTGCCAGCAGTGAACAAAGGAACACTGAAGCTTTCTTT CASSEQRNTEAFF
TRBJ2-1 12 TRBD1 many TRBV12-3/TRBV12-4 TGTGCCAGCAGTCCTCTGGACAGGGGACGGTTCTTC CASSPLDRGRFF
TRBJ2-2 17 TRBD2 many TRBV28 TGTGCCAGCAGTTACCCCATAGCGGGGACAAACACCGGGGAGCTGTTTTTT CASSYPIAGTNTGELFF
TRBJ1-1 13 NA once TRBV5-1 TGCGCCAGCACTGAGGGGGTTGGCACTGAAGCTTTCTTT CASTEGVGTEAFF
TRBJ1-4 15 NA many TRBV3-1 TGTGCCAGCAGCCAAGAGTCCGGGGCCGGTGAAAAACTGTTTTTT CASSQESGAGEKLFF
TRBJ1-6 14 NA few TRBV20-1 TGCAGTGCCCCGGGGGGCTCCTATAATTCACCCCTCCACTTT CSAPGGSYNSPLHF
TRBJ2-1 16 NA many TRBV7-8 TGTGCCAGCAGCTTATGGGGTGGGGCGGGCCACAATGAGCAGTTCTTC CASSLWGGAGHNEQFF
TRBJ1-1 13 NA many TRBV27 TGTGCCAGCAGCCGGCTTAGGAACACTGAAGCTTTCTTT CASSRLRNTEAFF
TRBJ1-6 18 NA few TRBV6-2/TRBV6-3 TGTGCCAGCAGTTACTCGACGGCCGGGGTGGGGAATAATTCACCCCTCCACTTT CASSYSTAGVGNNSPLHF
TRBJ1-1 15 NA many TRBV6-5 TGTGCCAGCAGTTACTCGAAACCGGGGACCACTGAAGCTTTCTTT CASSYSKPGTTEAFF
TRBJ2-2 14 TRBD2 few TRBV24-1 TGTGCCACCAGTGTTAGCGGGGGAACCGGGGAGCTGTTTTTT CATSVSGGTGELFF
TRBJ1-4 16 TRBD1 few TRBV4-1 TGCGCCAGCAGCCAAGATCTGCGCAGGGGGCATGAAAAACTGTTTTTT CASSQDLRRGHEKLFF
TRBJ1-3 18 NA few TRBV7-9 TGTGCCAGCAGCCGAGAAGATTGGCGAGGGAACTCTGGAAACACCATATATTTT CASSREDWRGNSGNTIYF
TRBJ2-5 19 TRBD2 many TRBV6-5 TGTGCCAGCAGTTATCTACAGGAAATTAGCGGGGGACCTTGGGAGACCCAGTACTTC CASSYLQEISGGPWETQYF
TRBJ1-6 15 NA many TRBV2 TGTGCCAGCAGTGACAACGGGGGGGGTAATTCACCCCTCCACTTT CASSDNGGGNSPLHF
TRBJ1-2 13 NA many TRBV7-3 TGTGCCAGCAGCTTCGAGGGGTTCTCTGGCTACACCTTC CASSFEGFSGYTF
TRBJ2-7 15 TRBD2 many TRBV18 TGTGCCAGCTCACCACCGGCTAGCGGGGGAGCCGAGCAGTACTTC CASSPPASGGAEQYF
TRBJ1-1 17 NA many TRBV11-2 TGTGCCAGCAGCTTAGTGTTTGGGGGCGCATATGGCACTGAAGCTTTCTTT CASSLVFGGAYGTEAFF
TRBJ1-2 13 NA many TRBV12-3/TRBV12-4 TGTGCCAGCTCCCCCGATGCCCTCTATGGCTACACCTTC CASSPDALYGYTF
TRBJ1-6 14 NA NA TRBV12-3/TRBV12-4 TGTGCCAGCACTCCGGGCAGCCCTAATTCACCCCTCCACTTT CASTPGSPNSPLHF
TRBJ1-5 15 NA NA TRBV28 TGTGCCAGCAGTTTACAGGGTAAGGGCAATCAGCCCCAGCATTTT CASSLQGKGNQPQHF
TRBJ2-1 14 TRBD1 many TRBV6-2/TRBV6-3 TGTGCCAGCAGCAGGGGACAGGCGAACAATGAGCAGTTCTTC CASSRGQANNEQFF
TRBJ1-4 15 NA many TRBV5-1 TGCGCCAGCAGCCAGCAACAGGGCCCTAATGAAAAACTGTTTTTT CASSQQQGPNEKLFF
TRBJ2-7 19 TRBD2 many TRBV7-9 TGTGCCAGCAGCCCGCGGGTGCGGGGGACCTCAACTGATCCCTACGAGCAGTACTTC CASSPRVRGTSTDPYEQYF
TRBJ1-5 14 TRBD1 many TRBV30 TGTGCCTGTTCTCCGGGACAGGGCGGTCAGCCCCAGCATTTT CACSPGQGGQPQHF
TRBJ2-3 13 NA many TRBV18 TGTGCCAGCTCGTCGCTCTACACAGATACGCAGTATTTT CASSSLYTDTQYF
TRBJ1-6 15 NA NA TRBV7-9 TGTGCCAGCAGCTTAAAGACAGGAGAAAATTCACCCCTCCACTTT CASSLKTGENSPLHF
TRBJ2-7 16 NA NA TRBV3-1 TGTGCCAGCAGCCAAGTGGGGGGCCAGGAGTTCTACGAGCAGTACTTC CASSQVGGQEFYEQYF
TRBJ2-2 16 NA few TRBV5-1 TGCGCCAGCAGCTCTCAGGGACCTCCGAACACCGGGGAGCTGTTTTTT CASSSQGPPNTGELFF